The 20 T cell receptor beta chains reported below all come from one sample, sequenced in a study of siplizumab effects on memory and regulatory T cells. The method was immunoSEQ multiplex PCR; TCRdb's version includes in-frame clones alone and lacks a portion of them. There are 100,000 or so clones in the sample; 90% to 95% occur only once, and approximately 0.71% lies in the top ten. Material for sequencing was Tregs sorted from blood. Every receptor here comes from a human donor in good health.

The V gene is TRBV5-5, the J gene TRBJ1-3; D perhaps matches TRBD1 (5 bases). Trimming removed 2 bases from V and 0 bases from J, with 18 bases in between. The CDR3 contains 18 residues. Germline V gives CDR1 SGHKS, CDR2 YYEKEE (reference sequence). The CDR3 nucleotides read TGTGCCAGCAGCTTACAAATCGGGACTCTTTTCTCTGGAAACACCATATATTTT. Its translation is CASSLQIGTLFSGNTIYF.

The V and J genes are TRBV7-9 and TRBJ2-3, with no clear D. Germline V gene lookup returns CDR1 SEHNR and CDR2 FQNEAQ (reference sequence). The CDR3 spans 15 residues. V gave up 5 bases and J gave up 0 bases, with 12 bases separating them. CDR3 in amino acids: CASSKGPLSTDTQYF. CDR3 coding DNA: TGTGCCAGCAGCAAAGGGCCGTTAAGCACAGATACGCAGTATTTT.

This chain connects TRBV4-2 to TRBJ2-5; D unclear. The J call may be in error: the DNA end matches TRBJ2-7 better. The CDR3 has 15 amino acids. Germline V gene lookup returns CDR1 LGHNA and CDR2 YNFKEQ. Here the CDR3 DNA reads TGTGCCAGCAGCCAAGATCGTACATTCTCCTACGAGCAGTACTTC. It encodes CASSQDRTFSYEQYF.

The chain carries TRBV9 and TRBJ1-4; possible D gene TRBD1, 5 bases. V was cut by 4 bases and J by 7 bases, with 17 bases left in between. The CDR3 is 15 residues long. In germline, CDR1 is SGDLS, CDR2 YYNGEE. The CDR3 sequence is CASSTPRDYGEKLFF. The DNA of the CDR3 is TGTGCCAGCAGCACGCCCCGGGACTACGGTGAAAAACTGTTTTTT.

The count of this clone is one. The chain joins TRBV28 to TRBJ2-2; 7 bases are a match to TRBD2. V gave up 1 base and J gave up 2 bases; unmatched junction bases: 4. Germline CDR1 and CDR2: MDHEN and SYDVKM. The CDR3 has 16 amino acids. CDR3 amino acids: CASSLFAGVNTGELFF. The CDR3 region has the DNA TGTGCCAGCAGTTTATTTGCGGGAGTTAACACCGGGGAGCTGTTTTTT.

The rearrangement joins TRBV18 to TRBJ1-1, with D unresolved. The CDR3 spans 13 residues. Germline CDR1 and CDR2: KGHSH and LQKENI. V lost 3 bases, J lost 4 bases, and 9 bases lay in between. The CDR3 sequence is CASSPASPTEAFF. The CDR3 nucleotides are TGTGCCAGCTCACCGGCTAGCCCCACTGAAGCTTTCTTT.

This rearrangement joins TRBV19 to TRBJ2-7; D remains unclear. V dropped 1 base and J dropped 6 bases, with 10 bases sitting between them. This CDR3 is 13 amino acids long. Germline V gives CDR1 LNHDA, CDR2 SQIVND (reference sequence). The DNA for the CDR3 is TGTGCCAGTAGTATAGGGCCATCGGTCGAGCAGTACTTC. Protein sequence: CASSIGPSVEQYF.

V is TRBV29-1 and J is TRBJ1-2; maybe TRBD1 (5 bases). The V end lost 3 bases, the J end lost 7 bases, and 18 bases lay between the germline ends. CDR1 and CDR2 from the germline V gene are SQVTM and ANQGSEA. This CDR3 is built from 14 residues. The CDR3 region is CSVDARVQKVGYTF. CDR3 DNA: TGCAGCGTTGATGCCAGGGTACAGAAAGTTGGCTACACCTTC.

The CDR3 loop reads CASSPLYSTDTQYF. The CDR3 DNA sequence: TGCGCCAGCAGCCCTTTGTATAGCACAGATACGCAGTATTTT. This chain joins TRBV5-1 and TRBJ2-3; no firm D call. V shed 4 bases and J shed 0 bases, with 9 bases lying between them. This CDR3 has 14 amino acids. Germline CDR1 is SGHRS and CDR2 is YFSETQ.

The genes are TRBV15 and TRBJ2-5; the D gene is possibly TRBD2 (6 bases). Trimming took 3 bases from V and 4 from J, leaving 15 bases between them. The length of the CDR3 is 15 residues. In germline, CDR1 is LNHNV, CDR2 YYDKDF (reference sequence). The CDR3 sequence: CATSRGGRGGETQYF. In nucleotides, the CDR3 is TGTGCCACCAGCAGGGGGGGACGGGGAGGAGAGACCCAGTACTTC.

CDR3 sequence reads: CASSYSGQSYNEQFF. DNA for the CDR3: TGCGCCAGCAGCTATTCCGGACAGAGCTACAATGAGCAGTTCTTC. V gene TRBV5-1 combines with J gene TRBJ2-1; perhaps TRBD1 as D (6 bases). Germline CDR1 is SGHRS and CDR2 is YFSETQ. The V and J ends lost 3 bases and 3 bases respectively, with 13 bases between them. The CDR3 loop spans 15 amino acids.

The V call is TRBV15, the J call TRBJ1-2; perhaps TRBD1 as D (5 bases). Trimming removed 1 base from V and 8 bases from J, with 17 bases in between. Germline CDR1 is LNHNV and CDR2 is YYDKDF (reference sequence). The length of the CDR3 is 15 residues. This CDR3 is CATSRGEGLSFGYTF. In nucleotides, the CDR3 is TGTGCCACCAGCAGAGGAGAGGGACTTTCTTTCGGCTACACCTTC. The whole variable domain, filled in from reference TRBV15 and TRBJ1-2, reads DAMVIQNPRYQVTQFGKPVTLSCSQTLNHNVMYWYQQKSSQAPKLLFHYYDKDFNNEADTPDNFQSRRPNTSFCFLDIRSPGLGDTAMYLCATSRGEGLSFGYTFGSGTRLTVV.

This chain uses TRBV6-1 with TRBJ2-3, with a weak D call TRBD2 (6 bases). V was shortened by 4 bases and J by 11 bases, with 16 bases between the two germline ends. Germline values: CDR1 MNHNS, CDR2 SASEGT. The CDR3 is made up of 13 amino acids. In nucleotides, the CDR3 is TGTGCCAGCAGTGGAGTCAGCGGGTCAAGGCAGTATTTT. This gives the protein CASSGVSGSRQYF.

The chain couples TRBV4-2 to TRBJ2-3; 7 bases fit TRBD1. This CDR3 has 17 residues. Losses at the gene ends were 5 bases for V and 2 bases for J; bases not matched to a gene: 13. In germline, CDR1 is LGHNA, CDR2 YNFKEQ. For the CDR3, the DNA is TGTGCCAGCAGCAAAACTTATAGACAGGGCCACACAGATACGCAGTATTTT. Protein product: CASSKTYRQGHTDTQYF.

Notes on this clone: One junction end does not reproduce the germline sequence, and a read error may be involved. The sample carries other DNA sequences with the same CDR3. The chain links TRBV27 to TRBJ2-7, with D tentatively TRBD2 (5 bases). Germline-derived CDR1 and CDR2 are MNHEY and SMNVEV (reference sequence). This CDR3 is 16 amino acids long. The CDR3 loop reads CASKSRDSPYISEQYF. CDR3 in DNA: TGCGCCAGCAAGTCCCGGGATTCTCCCTATATTAGCGAGCAGTACTTC.

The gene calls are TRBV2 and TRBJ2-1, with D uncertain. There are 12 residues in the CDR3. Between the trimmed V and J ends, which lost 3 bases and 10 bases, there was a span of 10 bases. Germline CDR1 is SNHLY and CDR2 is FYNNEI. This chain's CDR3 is CASSDRAREQFF. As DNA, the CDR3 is TGTGCCAGCAGTGATCGGGCCCGGGAGCAGTTCTTC.

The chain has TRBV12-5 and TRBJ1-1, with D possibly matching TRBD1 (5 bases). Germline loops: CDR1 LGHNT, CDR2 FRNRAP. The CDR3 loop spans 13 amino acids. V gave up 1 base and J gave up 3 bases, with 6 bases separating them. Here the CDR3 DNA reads TGTGCTAGTGGTTTGGGCAGGGACACTGAAGCTTTCTTT. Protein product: CASGLGRDTEAFF.

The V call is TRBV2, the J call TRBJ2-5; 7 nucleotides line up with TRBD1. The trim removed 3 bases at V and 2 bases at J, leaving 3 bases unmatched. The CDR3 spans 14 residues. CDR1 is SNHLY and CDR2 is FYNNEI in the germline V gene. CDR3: CASSDGRGQETQYF. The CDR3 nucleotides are TGTGCCAGCAGTGATGGCAGGGGGCAAGAGACCCAGTACTTC.

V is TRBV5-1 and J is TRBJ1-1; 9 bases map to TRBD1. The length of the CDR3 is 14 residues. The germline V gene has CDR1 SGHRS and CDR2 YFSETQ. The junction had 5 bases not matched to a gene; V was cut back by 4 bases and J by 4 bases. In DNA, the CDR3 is TGCGCCAGCAGCAGGGGACAGGGTGTCACTGAAGCTTTCTTT. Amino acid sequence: CASSRGQGVTEAFF.

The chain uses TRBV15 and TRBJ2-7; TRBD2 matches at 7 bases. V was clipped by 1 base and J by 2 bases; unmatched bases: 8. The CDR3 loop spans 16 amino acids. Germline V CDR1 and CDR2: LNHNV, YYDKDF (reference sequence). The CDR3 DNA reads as TGTGCCACCAGCAGAGGGGGGAGCGGGAAGCCCTACGAGCAGTACTTC. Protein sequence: CATSRGGSGKPYEQYF.